The clone carrying this TCR beta chain was found once. V lost 1 base to trimming and J lost 2 bases, with 10 bases between them. The germline gives CDR1 SGDLS, CDR2 YYNGEE. The CDR3 runs 14 residues. This specimen comes from a study of cytomegalovirus exposure and HLA in healthy donors. The table came from immunoSEQ multiplex PCR; TCRdb's copy has only in-frame clones and leaves some out. The table lists under 200,000 clones, about 86% of them singletons. The sample taken for sequencing was PBMCs. This chain uses TRBV9 with TRBJ2-7; D gene unclear. This TCR derives from a woman aged 18-29 years in good health and CMV-seronegative. The CDR3 coding sequence is TGTGCCAGCAGCGTAAGCCATTACCCCTACGAGCAGTACTTC. Amino acids: CASSVSHYPYEQYF.